This T cell receptor beta chain was found in a study of blood T cell repertoires in COVID-19. Background on the study: The origin of the acute and convalescent COVID-19 samples was the United States, Italy and Spain. PBMCs, B-cell-depleted T cells, or T cells were the source of the cDNA or gDNA that made up the material.

Authors' methods: Estimation of nucleated cell counts relied on the amplification of reference gene primers. This table comes from immunoSEQ multiplex PCR, and its TCRdb copy is limited to in-frame clones, with some not included. V, J and clone size reflect that table, while D and trimming were determined from the DNA. Of 210,000 or so clones listed, under 90% are singletons. Sequenced material: peripheral blood. The sequence derives from a human donor in a cohort sampled during active COVID-19.

CDR3 nucleotides: TGCGCCAGCAATCCTTACCCAGCGGGGCTTGCGGTCTACGAGCAGTACGTC. This encodes CASNPYPAGLAVYEQYV. This sequence joins TRBV10-1 and TRBJ2-7; 7 nucleotides agree with TRBD2. The CDR3 covers 17 residues. The J segment lost 3 bases and the V segment lost 7 bases, leaving 18 bases of the junction unmatched. Germline V CDR1 and CDR2: WNHNN, SYGVQD (reference sequence).